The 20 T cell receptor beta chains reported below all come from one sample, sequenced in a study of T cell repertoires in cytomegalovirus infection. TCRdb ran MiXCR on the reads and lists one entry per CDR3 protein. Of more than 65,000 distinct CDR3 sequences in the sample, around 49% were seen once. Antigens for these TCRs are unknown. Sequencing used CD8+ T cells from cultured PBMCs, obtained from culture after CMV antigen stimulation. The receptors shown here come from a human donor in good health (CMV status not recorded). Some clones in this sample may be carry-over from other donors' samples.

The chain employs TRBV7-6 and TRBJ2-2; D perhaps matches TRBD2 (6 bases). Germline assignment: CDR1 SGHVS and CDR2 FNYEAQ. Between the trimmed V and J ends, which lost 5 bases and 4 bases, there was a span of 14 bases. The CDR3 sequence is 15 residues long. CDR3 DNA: TGTGCCAGCAGCCTTGGTGGGGGGAGCACCGGGGAGCTGTTTTTT. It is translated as CASSLGGGSTGELFF.

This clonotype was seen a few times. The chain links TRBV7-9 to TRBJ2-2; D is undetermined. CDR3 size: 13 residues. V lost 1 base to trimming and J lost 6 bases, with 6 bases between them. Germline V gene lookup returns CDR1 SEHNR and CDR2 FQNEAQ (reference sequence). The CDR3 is CASSLEWSGELFF. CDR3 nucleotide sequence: TGTGCCAGCAGCTTAGAGTGGTCCGGGGAGCTGTTTTTT.

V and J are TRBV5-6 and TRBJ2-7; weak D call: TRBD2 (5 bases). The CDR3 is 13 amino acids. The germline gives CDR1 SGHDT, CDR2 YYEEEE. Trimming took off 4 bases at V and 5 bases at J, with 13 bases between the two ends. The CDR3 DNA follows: TGTGCCAGCAGCCCACTAGGGTTGCACGAGCAGTACTTC. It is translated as CASSPLGLHEQYF.

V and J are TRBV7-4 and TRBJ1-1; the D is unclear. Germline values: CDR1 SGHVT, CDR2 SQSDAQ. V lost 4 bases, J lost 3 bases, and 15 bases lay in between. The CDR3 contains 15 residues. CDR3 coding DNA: TGTGCCAGCAGCTCCCTCTCCCGTGGGGACACTGAAGCTTTCTTT. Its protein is CASSSLSRGDTEAFF.

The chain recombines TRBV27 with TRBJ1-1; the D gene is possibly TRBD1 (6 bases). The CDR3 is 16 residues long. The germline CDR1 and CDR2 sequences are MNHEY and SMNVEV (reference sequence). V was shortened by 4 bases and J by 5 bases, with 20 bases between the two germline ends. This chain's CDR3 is CASSWAYGGGRTEAFF. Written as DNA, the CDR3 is TGTGCCAGCAGTTGGGCGTATGGAGGGGGGAGGACTGAAGCTTTCTTT.

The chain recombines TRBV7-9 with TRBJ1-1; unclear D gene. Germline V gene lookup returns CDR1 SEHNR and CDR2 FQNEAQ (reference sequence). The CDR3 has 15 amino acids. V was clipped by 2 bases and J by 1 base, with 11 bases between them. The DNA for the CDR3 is TGTGCCAGCAGCTTACCTACCTTAGGGAACACTGAAGCTTTCTTT. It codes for CASSLPTLGNTEAFF.

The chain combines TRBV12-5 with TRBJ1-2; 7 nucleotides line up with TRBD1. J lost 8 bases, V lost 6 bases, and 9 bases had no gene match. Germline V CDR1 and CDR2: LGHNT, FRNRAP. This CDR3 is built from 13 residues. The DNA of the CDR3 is TGTGCTAGTGGCCCGGCCCAGGGGGTAGGCTACACCTTC. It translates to CASGPAQGVGYTF.

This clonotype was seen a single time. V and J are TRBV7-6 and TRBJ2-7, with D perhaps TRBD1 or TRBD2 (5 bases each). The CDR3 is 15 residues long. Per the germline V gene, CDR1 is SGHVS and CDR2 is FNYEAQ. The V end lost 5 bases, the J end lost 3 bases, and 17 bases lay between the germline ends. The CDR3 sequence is CASSPGTATLYEQYF. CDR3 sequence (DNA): TGTGCCAGCAGCCCCGGGACGGCTACTCTCTACGAGCAGTACTTC.

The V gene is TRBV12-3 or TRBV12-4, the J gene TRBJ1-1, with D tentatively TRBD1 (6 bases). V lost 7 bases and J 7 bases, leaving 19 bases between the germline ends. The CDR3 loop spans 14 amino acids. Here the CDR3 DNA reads TGTGCCAGCACCGATGACAGGACGAAAAATGAAGCTTTCTTT. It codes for CASTDDRTKNEAFF.

For the CDR3, the DNA is TGTGCCAGCAACGAGGACAGGGGAACTGAAGCTTTCTTT. Protein product: CASNEDRGTEAFF. The chain uses TRBV6-1 and TRBJ1-1, with 9 bases aligning to TRBD1. This CDR3 contains 13 residues. Per the germline V gene, CDR1 is MNHNS and CDR2 is SASEGT. Trimming at V came to 7 bases and at J to 5 bases, leaving 5 bases not matched to a gene.

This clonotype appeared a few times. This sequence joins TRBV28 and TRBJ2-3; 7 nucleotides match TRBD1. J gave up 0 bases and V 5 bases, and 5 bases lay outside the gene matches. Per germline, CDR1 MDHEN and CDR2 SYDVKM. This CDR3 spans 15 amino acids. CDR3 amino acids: CASSTGTASTDTQYF. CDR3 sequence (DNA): TGTGCCAGCAGTACCGGGACAGCTAGCACAGATACGCAGTATTTT.

The CDR3 region is CSVNVVGGPTEQYF. As DNA, the CDR3 is TGCAGCGTCAACGTAGTGGGGGGACCCACGGAGCAGTACTTC. The chain is built from TRBV29-1 and TRBJ2-7, with D maybe TRBD2 (6 bases). The V and J ends lost 6 bases and 7 bases respectively, with 22 bases between them. The germline CDR1 and CDR2 sequences are SQVTM and ANQGSEA. CDR3 length equals 14 residues.

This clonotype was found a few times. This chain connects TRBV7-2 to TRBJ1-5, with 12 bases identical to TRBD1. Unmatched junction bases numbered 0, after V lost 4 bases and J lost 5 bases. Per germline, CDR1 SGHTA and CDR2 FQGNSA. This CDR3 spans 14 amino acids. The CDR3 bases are TGTGCCAGCAGCTGGGACAGGGGGCATCAGCCCCAGCATTTT. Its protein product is CASSWDRGHQPQHF.

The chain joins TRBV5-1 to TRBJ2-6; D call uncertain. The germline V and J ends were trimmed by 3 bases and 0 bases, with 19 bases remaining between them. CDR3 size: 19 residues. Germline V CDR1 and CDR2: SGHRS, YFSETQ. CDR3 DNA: TGCGCCAGCAGCTCCCCCGACGGCCCTATGGACTCTGGGGCCAACGTCCTGACTTTC. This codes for CASSSPDGPMDSGANVLTF.

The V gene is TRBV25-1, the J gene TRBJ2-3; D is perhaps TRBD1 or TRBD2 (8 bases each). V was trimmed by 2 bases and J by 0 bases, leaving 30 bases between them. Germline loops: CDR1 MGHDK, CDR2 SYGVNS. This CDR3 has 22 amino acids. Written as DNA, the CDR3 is TGTGCCAGCAGTGAAGACAGGGGCCTTTGGAGTACGGGGGGGCCGAGCACAGATACGCAGTATTTT. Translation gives CASSEDRGLWSTGGPSTDTQYF.

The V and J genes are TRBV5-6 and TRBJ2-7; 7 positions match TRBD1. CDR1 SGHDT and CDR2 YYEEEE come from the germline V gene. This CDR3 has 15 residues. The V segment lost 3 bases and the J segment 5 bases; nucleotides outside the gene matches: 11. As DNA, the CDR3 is TGTGCCAGCAGCTCTTACGACAGGGCAGGCAACGAGCAGTACTTC. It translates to CASSSYDRAGNEQYF.

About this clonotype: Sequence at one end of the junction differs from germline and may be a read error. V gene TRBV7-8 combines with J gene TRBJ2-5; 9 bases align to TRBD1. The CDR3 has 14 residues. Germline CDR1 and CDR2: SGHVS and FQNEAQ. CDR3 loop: CASSFTGGEETPYF. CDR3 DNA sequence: TGTGCCAGCAGCTTCACAGGGGGCGAGGAGACCCCGTACTTC. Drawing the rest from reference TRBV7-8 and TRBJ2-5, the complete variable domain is GAGVSQSPRYKVAKRGQDVALRCDPISGHVSLFWYQQALGQGPEFLTYFQNEAQLDKSGLPSDRFFAERPEGSVSTLKIQRTQQEDSAVYLCASSFTGGEETPYFGPGTRLLVL.

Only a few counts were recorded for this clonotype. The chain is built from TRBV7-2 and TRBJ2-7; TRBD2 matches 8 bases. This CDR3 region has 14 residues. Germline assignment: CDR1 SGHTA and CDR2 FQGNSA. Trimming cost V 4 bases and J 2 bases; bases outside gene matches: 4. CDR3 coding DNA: TGTGCCAGCAGCTCACTAGCGGAGGCCTACGAGCAGTACTTC. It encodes CASSSLAEAYEQYF.

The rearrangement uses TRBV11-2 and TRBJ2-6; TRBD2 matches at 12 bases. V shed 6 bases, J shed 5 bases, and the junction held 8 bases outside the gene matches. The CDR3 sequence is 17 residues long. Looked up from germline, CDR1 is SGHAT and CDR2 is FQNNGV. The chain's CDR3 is CASSFSLAGGWANVLTF. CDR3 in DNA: TGTGCCAGCAGTTTTTCCCTAGCGGGAGGGTGGGCCAACGTCCTGACTTTC.

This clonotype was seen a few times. CDR3 sequence reads: CASSYRTGQETQYF. The CDR3 DNA is TGTGCCAGCAGTTACCGGACAGGCCAAGAGACCCAGTACTTC. The chain joins TRBV6-6 to TRBJ2-5, with 7 nucleotides matching TRBD1. This CDR3 contains 14 residues. Germline lookup yields CDR1 MNHNY and CDR2 SVGAGI (reference sequence). V lost 2 bases and J lost 1; bases outside the gene matches: 1.